One and the same sample provided the 11 T cell receptor beta chains below, sequenced in a study of blood T cell repertoires in COVID-19. Using immunoSEQ multiplex PCR, the repertoire was profiled, and TCRdb retains in-frame clones only, with some absent. The sample lists more than 85,000 clones, 90% to 95% occurring once. The specimen sequenced was peripheral blood. Receptors originate from a man aged 60-69 years with acute or convalescent COVID-19.

V is TRBV28 and J is TRBJ1-2, with D uncertain. The CDR3 totals 13 residues. In germline, CDR1 is MDHEN, CDR2 SYDVKM. The V end was cut by 8 bases, the J end by 7 bases, with 17 bases between. This CDR3 is CASRGTSSFGYTF. DNA of the CDR3: TGTGCCAGCCGTGGCACCTCTAGTTTTGGCTACACCTTC.

The gene calls are TRBV19 and TRBJ2-5; unclear D gene. V lost 0 bases, J lost 2 bases, and 10 bases lay in between. This CDR3 comprises 15 residues. Germline assignment: CDR1 LNHDA and CDR2 SQIVND (reference sequence). Written as DNA, the CDR3 is TGTGCCAGTAGTATAGATCCCTCCAGTCAAGAGACCCAGTACTTC. This translates into CASSIDPSSQETQYF.

As concerns this clone: The junction differs from germline at one of its ends, possibly a read error. This chain links TRBV9 with TRBJ1-5, with unresolved D. The CDR3 covers 13 residues. Per germline, CDR1 SGDLS and CDR2 YYNGEE. Here the CDR3 DNA reads TGTGCCAGCAGCGTAGCAAGCAACCAGCCCCAGCATTTT. Its translation: CASSVASNQPQHF.

The CDR3 is CASSQVTGATGELFF. Here the CDR3 DNA reads TGTGCCAGCAGCCAGGTGACAGGGGCCACCGGGGAGCTGTTTTTT. The V call is TRBV7-9, the J call TRBJ2-2; 8 bases agree with TRBD1. CDR3 size: 15 residues. With V trimmed by 5 bases and J by 4 bases, 6 bases remained unmatched. CDR1 is SEHNR, CDR2 FQNEAQ, per germline (reference sequence).

V gene TRBV10-3 combines with J gene TRBJ2-7; possibly TRBD2 for D (6 bases). The CDR3 runs 13 residues. Trimming stripped 6 bases from V and 4 bases from J, with 13 bases between. Germline CDR1 ENHRY, CDR2 SYGVKD. CDR3 region: CAISRDLTYEQYF. Written as DNA, the CDR3 is TGTGCCATCAGCAGGGACTTAACTTACGAGCAGTACTTC.

The chain joins TRBV6-6 to TRBJ2-7; TRBD2 aligns across 12 bases. The CDR3 is made up of 16 amino acids. Germline CDR1 MNHNY, CDR2 SVGAGI (reference sequence). Trimming took 5 bases from V and 6 from J; bases not matched to a gene: 11. The CDR3 DNA reads as TGTGCCAGCAGTCCGCCGAGACTAGCGGGAGTCGGCGAGCAGTACTTC. This codes for CASSPPRLAGVGEQYF.

The chain carries TRBV19 and TRBJ1-5; 10 bases line up with TRBD1. CDR1 LNHDA and CDR2 SQIVND come from the germline V gene (reference sequence). The CDR3 loop spans 15 amino acids. Trimming cost V 6 bases and J 6 bases; bases outside gene matches: 8. The CDR3 spells CASSPGTGVGQPQHF. DNA for the CDR3: TGTGCCAGTAGCCCCGGGACAGGGGTTGGTCAGCCCCAGCATTTT.

The CDR3 sequence is CASRDSRYEQYF. The CDR3 DNA is TGTGCCAGTAGGGACTCTAGATACGAGCAGTACTTC. J is TRBJ2-7 and V is TRBV19, with D possibly TRBD2 on 5 matching bases. CDR1 and CDR2 from the germline V gene are LNHDA and SQIVND (reference sequence). The CDR3 is 12 amino acids. The V end lost 6 bases, the J end lost 4 bases, and 10 bases lay between the germline ends.

The chain has TRBV20-1 and TRBJ2-1; TRBD2 agrees at 12 bases. CDR1 is DFQATT and CDR2 is SNEGSKA in the germline V gene (reference sequence). The CDR3 length is 17 residues. The trim removed 4 bases at V and 6 bases at J, leaving 13 bases unmatched. The CDR3 region has the DNA TGCAGTGCTACTGACATTGGACTAGCGGGATGGGGCAATGAGCAGTTCTTC. Protein sequence: CSATDIGLAGWGNEQFF.

The chain joins TRBV29-1 to TRBJ2-3; D possibly corresponds to TRBD2 (5 bases). The CDR3 has 13 amino acids. V gave up 7 bases and J gave up 0 bases, with 11 bases separating them. The germline V gene encodes CDR1 SQVTM and CDR2 ANQGSEA. The CDR3 DNA reads TGCAGCGGTTCGGGGAGCAGCACAGATACGCAGTATTTT. Amino acid sequence: CSGSGSSTDTQYF.

The chain links TRBV6-5 to TRBJ1-1; 9 bases fit TRBD1. The CDR3 sequence is 14 residues long. V shed 5 bases, J shed 5 bases, and the junction held 6 bases outside the gene matches. CDR1 and CDR2 from the germline V gene are MNHEY and SVGAGI. DNA for the CDR3: TGTGCCAGCAGTCTATACAGGGGGCAGACTGAAGCTTTCTTT. Protein: CASSLYRGQTEAFF.